The 27 T cell receptor beta chains below come from one sample, sequenced in a study of cytomegalovirus exposure and HLA in healthy donors. PCR involved 60 Vbeta and 13 Jbeta primers. This table comes from immunoSEQ multiplex PCR, and its TCRdb copy is limited to in-frame clones, with some not included. Of about 190,000 clones in the sample, around 80% were seen once. The sample consisted of PBMCs. The source of these receptors is a woman younger than 35 in good health and CMV-seropositive.

J is TRBJ2-1 and V is TRBV28; D ambiguous. Per germline, CDR1 MDHEN and CDR2 SYDVKM. The CDR3 covers 13 residues. V lost 6 bases and J lost 8, with 14 bases in between. The CDR3 loop is CASRTTGWDEQFF. The CDR3 DNA reads TGTGCCAGCAGAACGACTGGGTGGGATGAGCAGTTCTTC.

The chain has TRBV10-1 and TRBJ2-5; 8 nucleotides line up with TRBD1. The end of the DNA is better explained by TRBJ2-7, so the J call may be wrong. The CDR3 runs 15 residues. Germline assignment: CDR1 WNHNN and CDR2 SYGVQD (reference sequence). CDR3 sequence: CASSENTGGSAEQYF. CDR3 in DNA: TGCGCCAGCAGTGAGAATACAGGGGGTTCCGCCGAGCAGTACTTC.

In nucleotides, the CDR3 is TGCGCCAGCACCATGGGATGGGACAGGGGACCCTACGAGCAGTACTTC. Translated: CASTMGWDRGPYEQYF. The V call is TRBV5-1, the J call TRBJ2-7; 10 positions agree with TRBD1. The CDR3 extends over 16 amino acids. CDR1 SGHRS and CDR2 YFSETQ come from the germline V gene. V trimming: 6 bases; J trimming: 2 bases; junction bases outside the gene matches: 11.

This chain links TRBV6-1 with TRBJ1-2; 8 nucleotides match TRBD1. Germline CDR1 MNHNS, CDR2 SASEGT. With 3 bases clipped from V and 7 bases from J, the junction kept 10 bases outside the gene matches. This CDR3 comprises 15 residues. CDR3 sequence: CASSDAGGASGGYTF. CDR3 DNA sequence: TGTGCCAGCAGTGACGCAGGGGGCGCTTCGGGTGGCTACACCTTC.

The chain combines TRBV11-2 with TRBJ2-5; no firm D call. Gene TRBJ2-7 matches the end of the DNA better, so the J call may be wrong. The CDR3 runs to 15 residues. Germline V gives CDR1 SGHAT, CDR2 FQNNGV. The CDR3 protein is CASSLVRSSSYEQYF. DNA for the CDR3: TGTGCCAGCAGCTTAGTTCGGTCTAGCTCCTACGAGCAGTACTTC.

This clone was recorded a few times. The chain combines TRBV2 with TRBJ2-7, with 7 bases fitting TRBD2. The CDR3 is 12 amino acids. V gave up 8 bases and J gave up 3 bases; unmatched junction bases: 4. The germline gives CDR1 SNHLY, CDR2 FYNNEI. The CDR3: CASRGGNYEQYV. CDR3 in DNA: TGTGCCAGCCGGGGAGGGAACTACGAGCAGTACGTC.

The V call is TRBV7-7, the J call TRBJ2-1; TRBD1 aligns across 10 bases. The length of the CDR3 is 13 residues. V was clipped by 5 bases and J by 9 bases; unmatched bases: 4. The germline CDR1 and CDR2 sequences are SSHAT and FNYEAQ (reference sequence). The CDR3 reads CASSDRGQAEQFF. DNA for the CDR3: TGTGCCAGCAGCGACAGGGGGCAGGCTGAGCAGTTCTTC.

The chain links TRBV6-4 to TRBJ2-1; TRBD2 agrees at 9 bases. Germline assignment: CDR1 MRHNA and CDR2 SNTAGT. The CDR3 contains 16 residues. The junction had 4 bases not matched to a gene; V was cut back by 0 bases and J by 4 bases. The CDR3 region has the DNA TGTGCCAGCAGTGACTCCGCGGGGGGGGGATACAATGAGCAGTTCTTC. Amino acid sequence: CASSDSAGGGYNEQFF.

The sample holds a few counts of this clone. This rearrangement joins TRBV27 to TRBJ2-1; 7 positions match TRBD2. V was clipped by 6 bases and J by 6 bases; unmatched bases: 11. This CDR3 is 15 amino acids long. Germline lookup yields CDR1 MNHEY and CDR2 SMNVEV (reference sequence). DNA for the CDR3: TGTGCCAGCAGAAGCGGGACGGGGGGTTCCAATGAGCAGTTCTTC. Protein product: CASRSGTGGSNEQFF.

This clone has more than one count but fewer than ten. The chain recombines TRBV9 with TRBJ2-5; the match to TRBD2 covers 14 bases. The junction had 7 bases not matched to a gene; V was cut back by 0 bases and J by 3 bases. Germline CDR1 is SGDLS and CDR2 is YYNGEE. The CDR3 is 18 amino acids. The CDR3 spells CASSVGTGLAGGKETQYF. The DNA for the CDR3 is TGTGCCAGCAGCGTAGGCACAGGACTAGCGGGGGGCAAAGAGACCCAGTACTTC.

This rearrangement joins TRBV14 to TRBJ1-2; D is undetermined. Germline V CDR1 and CDR2: SGHDN, FVKESK. V lost 1 base and J 4 bases, leaving 13 bases between the germline ends. CDR3 size: 15 residues. CDR3 nucleotide sequence: TGTGCCAGCAGCCAAGGAAGCCGTTTGCGCTATGGCTACACCTTC. Translating it yields CASSQGSRLRYGYTF.

V and J are TRBV5-1 and TRBJ1-5, with D possibly matching TRBD1 (6 bases). Trimming removed 4 bases from V and 6 bases from J, with 14 bases in between. The length of the CDR3 is 14 residues. Germline CDR1 and CDR2: SGHRS and YFSETQ. This CDR3 reads CASSRGEGVQPQHF. The DNA for the CDR3 is TGCGCCAGCAGCAGGGGGGAGGGAGTTCAGCCCCAGCATTTT.

The chain couples TRBV19 to TRBJ2-7, with TRBD2 as a possible D gene (6 bases). The CDR3 extends over 18 amino acids. V gave up 3 bases and J gave up 2 bases, with 23 bases separating them. Germline V gives CDR1 LNHDA, CDR2 SQIVND (reference sequence). CDR3 residues: CASSIASLSEGRTYEQYF. In nucleotides, the CDR3 is TGTGCCAGTAGTATCGCGAGTTTGTCGGAGGGAAGGACCTACGAGCAGTACTTC.

V and J are TRBV30 and TRBJ2-5; D is perhaps TRBD1 (6 bases). The CDR3 covers 13 residues. Deletions cut 2 bases from V and 1 base from J, with 8 bases between. Germline V gene data show CDR1 as GTSNPN and CDR2 as SVGIG (reference sequence). The CDR3 nucleotides are TGTGCCTGGAGTTTGGGGGCCCAAGAGACCCAGTACTTC. It codes for CAWSLGAQETQYF.

The rearrangement joins TRBV6-5 to TRBJ1-2; D is undetermined. Looked up from germline, CDR1 is MNHEY and CDR2 is SVGAGI. The V and J ends lost 2 bases and 2 bases respectively, with 12 bases between them. The length of the CDR3 is 15 residues. In DNA, the CDR3 is TGTGCCAGCAGTTACAAGATCACCGGGAACTATGGCTACACCTTC. This codes for CASSYKITGNYGYTF.

This clone has only one observation. The chain uses TRBV19 and TRBJ2-3; TRBD2 aligns across 13 bases. Trimming took 3 bases from V and 1 from J; bases not matched to a gene: 7. CDR1 LNHDA and CDR2 SQIVND come from the germline V gene (reference sequence). The CDR3 length is 18 residues. The CDR3 reads CASSIPGLAGAGTDTQYF. CDR3 coding DNA: TGTGCCAGTAGTATTCCCGGACTAGCGGGGGCTGGCACAGATACGCAGTATTTT.

This chain connects TRBV5-6 to TRBJ1-2; the match to TRBD1 covers 7 bases. After removal of 0 bases from V and 6 bases from J, the junction contained 2 bases not matched to a gene. This CDR3 is built from 13 residues. The V gene's germline CDR1 is SGHDT and CDR2 YYEEEE. Here the CDR3 DNA reads TGTGCCAGCAGCTTGGGACAGGGAGATGGCTACACCTTC. It codes for CASSLGQGDGYTF. Full variable domain (remainder filled in from reference TRBV5-6 and TRBJ1-2): DAGVTQSPTHLIKTRGQQVTLRCSPKSGHDTVSWYQQALGQGPQFIFQYYEEEERQRGNFPDRFSGHQFPNYSSELNVNALLLGDSALYLCASSLGQGDGYTFGSGTRLTVV.

V and J are TRBV19 and TRBJ2-2; 7 bases are a match to TRBD1. J lost 6 bases, V lost 4 bases, and 5 bases had no gene match. Germline assignment: CDR1 LNHDA and CDR2 SQIVND (reference sequence). The CDR3 runs 14 residues. The CDR3 DNA is TGTGCCAGTAGTACACAAACAGGGGCCGGGGAGCTGTTTTTT. Translating it yields CASSTQTGAGELFF.

In its sample, this clone was seen a few times. The V gene is TRBV25-1, the J gene TRBJ1-1; D perhaps matches TRBD1 (5 bases). Germline V gene lookup returns CDR1 MGHDK and CDR2 SYGVNS. The CDR3 length is 15 residues. V was cut by 2 bases and J by 1 base, with 11 bases left in between. CDR3 nucleotides: TGTGCCAGCAGTGAAGCGGGGCAGGGGAACACTGAAGCTTTCTTT. Amino acid sequence: CASSEAGQGNTEAFF.

The V and J genes are TRBV2 and TRBJ2-2; D gene uncertain. This CDR3 is built from 12 residues. The germline V gene encodes CDR1 SNHLY and CDR2 FYNNEI. V gave up 7 bases and J gave up 4 bases, with 7 bases separating them. The CDR3 DNA reads as TGTGCCAGCACTCAACTCACCGGGGAGCTGTTTTTT. It encodes CASTQLTGELFF.

This clone appeared a few times. This sequence joins TRBV6-1 and TRBJ1-6, with a tentative D call TRBD1 (5 bases). With 3 bases removed from V and 6 bases from J, the gap between germline ends came to 9 bases. The CDR3 runs to 14 residues. Germline lookup yields CDR1 MNHNS and CDR2 SASEGT. Here the CDR3 reads CASSEGGANSPLHF. Written as DNA, the CDR3 is TGTGCCAGCAGTGAGGGCGGGGCTAATTCACCCCTCCACTTT.

This clone was seen more than once but under ten times. The rearrangement links TRBV5-6 to TRBJ2-1; TRBD1 matches at 8 bases. Germline-derived CDR1 and CDR2 are SGHDT and YYEEEE. The CDR3 covers 15 residues. V dropped 4 bases and J dropped 6; count of bases not matched to a gene: 9. CDR3 sequence reads: CASSQTGERGNEQFF. For the CDR3, the DNA is TGTGCCAGCAGCCAGACAGGGGAAAGGGGCAATGAGCAGTTCTTC. Looking up the rest from reference TRBV5-6 and TRBJ2-1 gives the full variable domain: DAGVTQSPTHLIKTRGQQVTLRCSPKSGHDTVSWYQQALGQGPQFIFQYYEEEERQRGNFPDRFSGHQFPNYSSELNVNALLLGDSALYLCASSQTGERGNEQFFGPGTRLTVL.

The J gene is TRBJ2-1, the V gene TRBV2; the match to TRBD1 covers 8 bases. Germline loops: CDR1 SNHLY, CDR2 FYNNEI. The CDR3 has 15 residues. Germline trimming cut 6 bases from V and 7 bases from J; bases unmatched to any gene: 11. CDR3 nucleotides: TGTGCCAGCAGGAGACAGGGGACTCCTTATAATGAGCAGTTCTTC. It specifies CASRRQGTPYNEQFF.

V gene TRBV18 combines with J gene TRBJ2-1, with a possible D match to TRBD1 (5 bases). This CDR3 region has 11 residues. Germline CDR1 KGHSH, CDR2 LQKENI. The ends were cut back, 9 bases at V and 10 bases at J, with 13 bases in the middle. CDR3 sequence (DNA): TGTGCCAGTCTCCAAGGGGAAGAGCAGTTCTTC. This sequence encodes CASLQGEEQFF. Full variable domain (rest looked up from reference TRBV18 and TRBJ2-1): NAGVMQNPRHLVRRRGQEARLRCSPMKGHSHVYWYRQLPEEGLKFMVYLQKENIIDESGMPKERFSAEFPKEGPSILRIQQVVRGDSAAYFCASLQGEEQFFGPGTRLTVL.

V gene TRBV7-3 combines with J gene TRBJ2-2, with D hard to call. There are 12 residues in the CDR3. V was pared by 2 bases and J by 5 bases, with 3 bases between. Germline V gives CDR1 SGHTA, CDR2 FQGTGA. The CDR3 is CASSLVTGELFF. CDR3 nucleotides: TGTGCCAGCAGCTTAGTAACCGGGGAGCTGTTTTTT. Using reference TRBV7-3 and TRBJ2-2 for the parts outside the CDR3, the full variable domain is GAGVSQTPSNKVTEKGKYVELRCDPISGHTALYWYRQSLGQGPEFLIYFQGTGAADDSGLPNDRFFAVRPEGSVSTLKIQRTERGDSAVYLCASSLVTGELFFGEGSRLTVL.

This clone was found a few times. The V gene is TRBV10-3, the J gene TRBJ2-1; 12 bases fit TRBD2. This CDR3 contains 15 residues. V was clipped by 3 bases and J by 9 bases; unmatched bases: 6. Per the germline V gene, CDR1 is ENHRY and CDR2 is SYGVKD. CDR3 residues: CAISEQLAGGSEQFF. The CDR3 bases are TGTGCCATCAGTGAACAACTAGCGGGGGGCAGTGAGCAGTTCTTC.

The gene calls are TRBV27 and TRBJ1-3; D remains unclear. This CDR3 comprises 14 residues. In germline, CDR1 is MNHEY, CDR2 SMNVEV (reference sequence). Trimming removed 2 bases from V and 4 bases from J, with 9 bases in between. The CDR3 region is CASSLARGGNTIYF. The CDR3, as DNA: TGTGCCAGCAGTTTAGCTCGCGGGGGAAACACCATATATTTT.